What follows describes a single T cell receptor (beta chain). Its binding antigen is unknown. No much larger clone is present one base from it, and per-base qualities are unavailable. The source of the sample is a study of human T cells and chemical hapten exposure (dated by TCRdb to the early 2020s). In terms of the full investigation: For sensitization, 2% DPC in acetone was applied to a 2 cm by 2 cm area of upper inner arm skin. About 28 alopecia patients gave blood for TCR sequencing at one to four time points (pre-sensitization, 2, 6 and 24 weeks). The mostly female patient cohort included alopecia areata with under or over 50% scalp involvement, alopecia totalis and alopecia universalis. The study tracked peripheral blood TCR repertoire changes in vivo during primary and secondary sensitization to the hapten diphenylcyclopropenone (DPC) in alopecia patients. Throughout the roughly 26-week study period, patients were also given weekly therapeutic DPC doses on the scalp. Libraries were combined into a pool for sequencing, and differences in TCR yield between samples came mainly from small differences in library volumes within the pool. Patch tests used Finn chambers with 0.01% DPC on the upper back, scored after 6 days by International Contact Dermatitis Research Group standards. Patient blood was sampled pre-sensitization (week 0) and at 2, 6 and about 24 weeks after DPC sensitization. Points the paper makes about the study in general: Because all patients had alopecia, a presumed autoimmune disease, the immune response of the patients might differ from that of healthy individuals. Patch test score was positively correlated with the number of PT1 expanded TCRs, with significance at thresholds 8, 16 and 32 but not at 4. DPC sensitization did not change the number of TCRs with a frequency above 1 in 1000, and there was no evidence of changes in global repertoire structure. Repeated subsampling changed both the strength of the expansion versus patch-test correlation and the threshold at which that correlation became significant. Expanded TCRs formed significantly more large CDR3 similarity clusters than pre-sensitization or healthy control sets, consistent with antigen-driven responses.

The meaning of the sample's time point label: pre-sensitization, week 0. The sample's treatment or condition label, decoded: therapeutic diphenylcyclopropenone sensitization with weekly scalp DPC. At each patch-test visit, blood was drawn before the patch test was applied. Patients were eligible if aged 18 to 70, diagnosed with alopecia and judged suitable for DPC therapy, and pregnant patients were excluded. Total RNA was extracted from unfractionated whole blood collected in Tempus Blood RNA tubes. According to the germline V gene (reference sequence), CDR1 reads MNHNY and CDR2 reads SVGAGI. The junction carries 14 bases between V and J, which are trimmed by 5 bases and 3 bases respectively. The CDR3 starts with the cysteine, ends with the phenylalanine, and has 15 residues. CDR3 DNA is the only sequence kept; it has 45 bases, read in frame from the first base. Receptors were amplified or captured by RACE. Sequencing took place on a NextSeq 500. During library preparation, unique molecular identifiers were attached to individual cDNA molecules so that TCRs could be counted quantitatively and reproducibly. From each blood RNA sample, both TCR alpha and TCR beta chains were sequenced. Per the authors' processing: Samples had a median of roughly 100,000 TCRs, with a range from 23,224 to 690,600. V, J and CDR3 annotation of the TCR reads was performed with the Decombinator software suite. To make PS versus PT1 abundance plots, every sample was subsampled to the same number of TCRs (28,000). Expanded TCRs were defined as absent before sensitization and observed at least eight times at the 2-week time point. TCRdb cleaned the public reads at Q25 with fastp, built clones with MiXCR and kept in-frame beta chains. Every CDR3 protein is listed once, alongside the most common genes and DNA of its rows. Clone size and V and J calls follow TCRdb, not the original study. For this sample there are 270,000 or so distinct CDR3 sequences; almost 8% appear just once. Together, the top ten hold more than 1% of the sample.

This TCR came from a man aged 18-30 years with alopecia areata. Some clones in this sample may be carry-over from other donors' samples. This receptor chain uses TRBV6-6 and TRBJ1-3; the D gene is possibly TRBD1, with 6 bases matching. The starting material was whole blood, obtained in connection with sensitization to the hapten diphenylcyclopropenone (DPC). The CDR3 loop reads CASSTIGTLGNTIYF. The DNA sequence reads TGTGCCAGCAGTACGATAGGGACACTTGGAAACACCATATATTTT.